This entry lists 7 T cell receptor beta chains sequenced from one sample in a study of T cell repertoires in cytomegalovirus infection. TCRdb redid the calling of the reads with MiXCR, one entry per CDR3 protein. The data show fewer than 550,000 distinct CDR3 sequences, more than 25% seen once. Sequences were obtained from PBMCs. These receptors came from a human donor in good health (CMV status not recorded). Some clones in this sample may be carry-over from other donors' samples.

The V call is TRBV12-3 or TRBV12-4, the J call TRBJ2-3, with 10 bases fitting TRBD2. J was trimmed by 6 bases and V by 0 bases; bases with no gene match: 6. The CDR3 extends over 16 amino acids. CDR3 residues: CASSLAASGSSDTQYF. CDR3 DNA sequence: TGTGCCAGCAGTTTAGCGGCTAGCGGGAGTTCGGATACGCAGTATTTT.

In DNA, the CDR3 is TGTGCCAGCTCACCACAGGGATCGAGGGGCTACACCTTC. It specifies CASSPQGSRGYTF. The genes are TRBV18 and TRBJ1-2, with no clear D. Germline CDR1 and CDR2: KGHSH and LQKENI. This CDR3 contains 13 residues. V was shortened by 1 base and J by 8 bases, with 11 bases between the two germline ends.

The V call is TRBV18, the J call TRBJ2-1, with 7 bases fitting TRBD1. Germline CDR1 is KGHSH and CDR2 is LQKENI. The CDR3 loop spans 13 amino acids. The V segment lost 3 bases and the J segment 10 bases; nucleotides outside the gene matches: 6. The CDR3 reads CASSPTGTGEQFF. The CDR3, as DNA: TGTGCCAGCTCACCGACAGGGACGGGAGAGCAGTTCTTC.

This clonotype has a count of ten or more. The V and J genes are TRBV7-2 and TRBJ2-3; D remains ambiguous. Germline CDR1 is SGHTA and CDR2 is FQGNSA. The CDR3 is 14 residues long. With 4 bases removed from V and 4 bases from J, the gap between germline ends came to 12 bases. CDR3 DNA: TGTGCCAGCAGCTCCATGCGAGGCCCAGATACGCAGTATTTT. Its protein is CASSSMRGPDTQYF.

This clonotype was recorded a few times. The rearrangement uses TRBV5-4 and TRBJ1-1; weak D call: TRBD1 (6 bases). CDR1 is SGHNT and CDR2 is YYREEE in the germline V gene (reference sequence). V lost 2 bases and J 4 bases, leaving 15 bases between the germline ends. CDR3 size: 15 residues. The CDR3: CASSLMTGGPTEAFF. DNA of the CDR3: TGTGCCAGCAGCTTAATGACAGGAGGTCCCACTGAAGCTTTCTTT.

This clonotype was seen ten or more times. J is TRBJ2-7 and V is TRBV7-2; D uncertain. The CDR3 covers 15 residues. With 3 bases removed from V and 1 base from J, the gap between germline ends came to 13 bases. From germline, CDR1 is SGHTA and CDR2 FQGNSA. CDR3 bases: TGTGCCAGCAGCTTCAGTGGGCAACCTTCCTACGAGCAGTACTTC. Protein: CASSFSGQPSYEQYF. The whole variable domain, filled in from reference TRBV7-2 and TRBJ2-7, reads GAGVSQSPSNKVTEKGKDVELRCDPISGHTALYWYRQSLGQGLEFLIYFQGNSAPDKSGLPSDRFSAERTGGSVSTLTIQRTQQEDSAVYLCASSFSGQPSYEQYFGPGTRLTVT.

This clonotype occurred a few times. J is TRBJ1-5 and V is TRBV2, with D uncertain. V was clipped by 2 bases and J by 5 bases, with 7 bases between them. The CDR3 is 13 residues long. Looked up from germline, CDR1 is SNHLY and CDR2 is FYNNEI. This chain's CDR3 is CASSEYGDQPQHF. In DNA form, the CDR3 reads TGTGCCAGCAGTGAATACGGTGATCAGCCCCAGCATTTT.